The source of this T cell receptor beta chain is a study of T cell repertoires in aging, cancer and after chemotherapy. A mixed TRB-A/B primer pool amplified rearranged TRB by multiplex touch-down PCR. One entry per CDR3 protein results from TCRdb running MiXCR on the multiplex PCR reads. This repertoire shows more than 9,000 distinct CDR3 sequences, roughly two fifths found once; its top ten account for roughly 1.7%. Peripheral blood genomic DNA, not sorted cells or RNA, was the template. V was pared by 0 bases and J by 3 bases, with 13 bases between. Germline CDR1 reads SEHNR; CDR2 reads FQNEAQ (reference sequence). The CDR3 extends over 16 amino acids.

Sample: blood. The sequence came from a human donor in good health. The genes are TRBV7-9 and TRBJ2-3, with D unclear. CDR3 bases: TGTGCCAGCAGCTTAGCGAACCCCCGACGGACAGATACGCAGTATTTT. Translating it yields CASSLANPRRTDTQYF.